Below, 31 T cell receptor beta chains from the same sample are listed, as sequenced in a study of OX40 agonist ivuxolimab in advanced cancers. Sequencing used immunoSEQ multiplex PCR; TCRdb keeps in-frame clones, though not all of them. The repertoire holds 40,000 to 60,000 clones, less than 85% seen once, with 1.5% to 2% in the top ten. Source: CD4+ or CD8+ T cells sorted from blood, taken in a trial of the OX40 agonist ivuxolimab. The receptors stem from an adult with an advanced solid tumor such as melanoma, head and neck, liver or kidney cancer.

V usage is TRBV6-1 and J usage is TRBJ1-1; D is undetermined. Trimming left V 6 bases short and J 1 base short, with 6 bases between. CDR1 MNHNS and CDR2 SASEGT come from the germline V gene. The CDR3 is 12 amino acids. CDR3 sequence reads: CASRPQNTEAFF. CDR3 nucleotides: TGTGCCAGCAGGCCTCAGAACACTGAAGCTTTCTTT.

This clone is categorized as medium-sized. The CDR3 DNA reads as TGTGCCAGCAGCTTAGGGACAGCCTACGAGCAGTACTTC. Translation gives CASSLGTAYEQYF. The chain couples TRBV7-2 to TRBJ2-7; a weak D match, TRBD1 (6 bases). Trimming took 1 base from V and 2 from J, leaving 6 bases between them. Germline assignment: CDR1 SGHTA and CDR2 FQGNSA. This CDR3 is 13 amino acids long.

The sample holds a few counts of this clone. The gene calls are TRBV7-8 and TRBJ1-6; 9 nucleotides align to TRBD1. This CDR3 comprises 15 residues. CDR1 and CDR2 (germline): SGHVS, FQNEAQ. J lost 8 bases, V lost 4 bases, and 6 bases had no gene match. The CDR3 loop is CASSSQQGAHSPLHF. The DNA for the CDR3 is TGTGCCAGCAGCTCCCAACAGGGGGCACATTCACCCCTCCACTTT.

The J gene is TRBJ2-5, the V gene TRBV15, with a weak D call TRBD1 (6 bases). The CDR3 sequence is 14 residues long. Trimming pared 1 base from V and 2 bases from J, leaving 8 bases between. In germline, CDR1 is LNHNV, CDR2 YYDKDF (reference sequence). Here the CDR3 reads CATSRGGQQETQYF. CDR3 nucleotide sequence: TGTGCCACCAGCAGAGGAGGACAGCAAGAGACCCAGTACTTC. The variable domain in full, with the rest retrieved from reference TRBV15 and TRBJ2-5, is DAMVIQNPRYQVTQFGKPVTLSCSQTLNHNVMYWYQQKSSQAPKLLFHYYDKDFNNEADTPDNFQSRRPNTSFCFLDIRSPGLGDTAMYLCATSRGGQQETQYFGPGTRLLVL.

V and J are TRBV5-1 and TRBJ1-1; D remains unclear. The germline V and J ends were trimmed by 4 bases and 1 base, with 11 bases remaining between them. Germline V gene sequence: CDR1 SGHRS, CDR2 YFSETQ. This CDR3 has 14 residues. Here the CDR3 reads CASSTLGRNTEAFF. CDR3 DNA: TGCGCCAGCAGCACCCTAGGGAGGAACACTGAAGCTTTCTTT.

The chain is built from TRBV11-2 and TRBJ1-6; 10 bases fit TRBD1. V lost 2 bases and J lost 9; bases outside the gene matches: 13. The CDR3 is made up of 18 amino acids. Germline assignment: CDR1 SGHAT and CDR2 FQNNGV. The CDR3 loop is CASSLSATGGRLTSPLHF. The CDR3 coding sequence is TGTGCCAGCAGCTTATCCGCGACAGGGGGCCGATTGACTTCACCCCTCCACTTT.

The chain employs TRBV19 and TRBJ2-2; a possible D gene is TRBD2 (5 bases). The CDR3 contains 14 residues. In germline, CDR1 is LNHDA, CDR2 SQIVND (reference sequence). V lost 4 bases and J lost 1, with 7 bases in between. The CDR3 nucleotides read TGTGCCAGTAGTACCAGCGGGAACACCGGGGAGCTGTTTTTT. Encoded protein: CASSTSGNTGELFF.

The chain uses TRBV7-9 and TRBJ2-1; 11 bases are shared with TRBD2. The length of the CDR3 is 15 residues. Unmatched junction bases numbered 3, after V lost 1 base and J lost 7 bases. CDR1 and CDR2 from the germline V gene are SEHNR and FQNEAQ (reference sequence). The CDR3 DNA is TGTGCCAGCAGCTTAGATAGCGGGAGGGCAAATGAGCAGTTCTTC. The encoded protein is CASSLDSGRANEQFF.

The gene calls are TRBV18 and TRBJ1-1; D unresolved. The CDR3 consists of 12 residues. Germline CDR1 is KGHSH and CDR2 is LQKENI. V was clipped by 4 bases and J by 4 bases, with 7 bases between them. The CDR3 DNA reads as TGTGCCAGCTCACGGGAAACCACTGAAGCTTTCTTT. Its protein is CASSRETTEAFF. Full variable domain (outside the CDR3, taken from reference TRBV18 and TRBJ1-1): NAGVMQNPRHLVRRRGQEARLRCSPMKGHSHVYWYRQLPEEGLKFMVYLQKENIIDESGMPKERFSAEFPKEGPSILRIQQVVRGDSAAYFCASSRETTEAFFGQGTRLTVV.

This chain connects TRBV28 to TRBJ1-2; no firm D call. The CDR3 covers 14 residues. The V end lost 0 bases, the J end lost 3 bases, and 8 bases lay between the germline ends. Germline V gene lookup returns CDR1 MDHEN and CDR2 SYDVKM. The CDR3 reads CASSLWGRDYGYTF. DNA of the CDR3: TGTGCCAGCAGTTTATGGGGGAGGGACTATGGCTACACCTTC.

This chain joins TRBV4-3 and TRBJ2-4, with 8 bases that match TRBD2. In germline, CDR1 is LGHNA, CDR2 YSLEER. J gave up 8 bases and V 4 bases, and 4 bases lay outside the gene matches. This CDR3 is 13 amino acids long. CDR3 DNA sequence: TGCGCCAGCAGCCCCAGGACTAGCTACATTCAGTACTTC. As protein: CASSPRTSYIQYF.

This chain joins TRBV5-1 and TRBJ1-2; 10 bases map to TRBD1. This CDR3 is 17 amino acids long. The V segment lost 3 bases and the J segment 3 bases; nucleotides outside the gene matches: 11. CDR1 SGHRS and CDR2 YFSETQ come from the germline V gene. The DNA for the CDR3 is TGCGCCAGCAGCTCCAAAGGGACAGGGGTTCAGGACTATGGCTACACCTTC. The encoded protein is CASSSKGTGVQDYGYTF. The entire variable domain, with the rest obtained from reference TRBV5-1 and TRBJ1-2, is as follows: KAGVTQTPRYLIKTRGQQVTLSCSPISGHRSVSWYQQTPGQGLQFLFEYFSETQRNKGNFPGRFSGRQFSNSRSEMNVSTLELGDSALYLCASSSKGTGVQDYGYTFGSGTRLTVV.

This clone was seen a single time. The genes are TRBV4-2 and TRBJ2-5; 8 bases are shared with TRBD2. The DNA end favors TRBJ2-7, so the J call may be wrong. The germline V gene encodes CDR1 LGHNA and CDR2 YNFKEQ. This CDR3 spans 13 amino acids. Here the CDR3 DNA reads TGTGCCAGCACGTCTAGCGGGCGGAACGAGCAGTACTTC. Amino acids: CASTSSGRNEQYF.

This rearrangement joins TRBV2 to TRBJ2-6; D not resolved. Trimming removed 5 bases at V and 4 bases at J, with 9 bases between. This CDR3 has 14 amino acids. From germline, CDR1 is SNHLY and CDR2 FYNNEI. CDR3 amino acids: CASSLVRGANVLTF. CDR3 nucleotide sequence: TGTGCCAGCAGTTTAGTCCGGGGGGCCAACGTCCTGACTTTC.

The chain employs TRBV28 and TRBJ2-3, with 13 bases identical to TRBD2. Unmatched junction bases numbered 8, after V lost 4 bases and J lost 7 bases. The CDR3 spans 16 residues. The germline gives CDR1 MDHEN, CDR2 SYDVKM. CDR3 nucleotide sequence: TGTGCCAGCAGTTCACCTCTGACTAGCGGGGGGAATACGCAGTATTTT. Its protein product is CASSSPLTSGGNTQYF.

The genes are TRBV19 and TRBJ2-2; D not resolved. Per the germline V gene, CDR1 is LNHDA and CDR2 is SQIVND (reference sequence). The V end lost 3 bases, the J end lost 4 bases, and 12 bases lay between the germline ends. This CDR3 spans 15 amino acids. The CDR3 reads CASSMIAGSTGELFF. The CDR3 coding sequence is TGTGCCAGTAGTATGATAGCCGGTAGCACCGGGGAGCTGTTTTTT.

The table lists this clone with a count of one. V is TRBV9 and J is TRBJ1-2; 12 nucleotides line up with TRBD1. This CDR3 contains 17 residues. Germline loops: CDR1 SGDLS, CDR2 YYNGEE. The trim removed 4 bases at V and 2 bases at J, leaving 9 bases unmatched. The CDR3 nucleotides read TGTGCCAGCAGCTATGGGACAGGGGGCCCGGACAACTATGGCTACACCTTC. This translates into CASSYGTGGPDNYGYTF.

This chain uses TRBV28 with TRBJ2-3, with a tentative D call TRBD2 (7 bases). Germline loops: CDR1 MDHEN, CDR2 SYDVKM. The ends were cut back, 4 bases at V and 2 bases at J, with 13 bases in the middle. The CDR3 is made up of 15 amino acids. CDR3 nucleotides: TGTGCCAGCAGTTCTGCGGGGGCTAACACAGATACGCAGTATTTT. The encoded protein is CASSSAGANTDTQYF.

The CDR3 DNA reads TGTGGGAGTAGAGGTAGCTCCTACAATGAGCAGTTCTTC. Residues: CGSRGSSYNEQFF. This chain connects TRBV21-1 to TRBJ2-1; TRBD2, the D gene given by the table, was not confirmed from the DNA. TRBV21-1 is a listed pseudogene. This CDR3 region has 13 residues.

This clone was counted a few times. One end of the junction varies from germline; a read error may be responsible. The chain couples TRBV7-7 to TRBJ1-5, with D maybe TRBD1 (6 bases). This CDR3 has 13 amino acids. Per the germline V gene, CDR1 is SSHAT and CDR2 is FNYEAQ (reference sequence). Here the CDR3 DNA reads TGTGCTAGCAGCCGCGACAGGAATCAGCCCCAGCATTTT. Amino acids: CASSRDRNQPQHF.

The genes are TRBV4-3 and TRBJ1-5; D is possibly TRBD1 (5 bases). The CDR3 sequence is 15 residues long. Germline V gene lookup returns CDR1 LGHNA and CDR2 YSLEER. The germline V and J ends were trimmed by 0 bases and 5 bases, with 11 bases remaining between them. CDR3 residues: CASSQDEGRHQPQHF. The DNA of the CDR3 is TGCGCCAGCAGCCAAGATGAGGGGAGGCATCAGCCCCAGCATTTT.

The chain recombines TRBV7-9 with TRBJ2-2; 9 nucleotides line up with TRBD1. The CDR3 is 16 amino acids. Germline CDR1 is SEHNR and CDR2 is FQNEAQ (reference sequence). The trim removed 6 bases at V and 5 bases at J, leaving 10 bases unmatched. Here the CDR3 reads CASREGQGKLTGELFF. In DNA, the CDR3 is TGTGCCAGCAGGGAAGGACAGGGGAAATTGACCGGGGAGCTGTTTTTT.

V is TRBV18 and J is TRBJ2-7; 11 bases are shared with TRBD2. The J segment lost 6 bases and the V segment lost 3 bases, leaving 4 bases of the junction unmatched. The CDR3 has 14 residues. CDR1 KGHSH and CDR2 LQKENI come from the germline V gene. This CDR3 is CASSPTSGSVEQYF. As DNA, the CDR3 is TGTGCCAGCTCACCTACTAGCGGGAGCGTCGAGCAGTACTTC. The full variable domain, its missing parts supplied by reference TRBV18 and TRBJ2-7, is NAGVMQNPRHLVRRRGQEARLRCSPMKGHSHVYWYRQLPEEGLKFMVYLQKENIIDESGMPKERFSAEFPKEGPSILRIQQVVRGDSAAYFCASSPTSGSVEQYFGPGTRLTVT.

This clone was recorded a few times. The chain combines TRBV28 with TRBJ1-4; D ambiguous. CDR3 length: 14 amino acids. Looked up from germline, CDR1 is MDHEN and CDR2 is SYDVKM. V lost 3 bases and J lost 0, with 5 bases in between. CDR3 protein: CASSFSSTNEKLFF. In DNA form, the CDR3 reads TGTGCCAGCAGTTTCTCTTCAACTAATGAAAAACTGTTTTTT.

This chain joins TRBV7-6 and TRBJ2-2; a possible D gene is TRBD1 (5 bases). CDR1 and CDR2 (germline): SGHVS, FNYEAQ. With 1 base removed from V and 2 bases from J, the gap between germline ends came to 14 bases. The length of the CDR3 is 17 residues. In DNA form, the CDR3 reads TGTGCCAGCAGCTTAGAAGGGGCCACGATTAACACCGGGGAGCTGTTTTTT. This gives the protein CASSLEGATINTGELFF.

This clone was picked up one time. The rearrangement joins TRBV10-3 to TRBJ2-5; TRBD1 aligns across 9 bases. The closer fit of TRBJ2-7 to the DNA end suggests the J call may be wrong. Germline V gene lookup returns CDR1 ENHRY and CDR2 SYGVKD. CDR3 size: 18 residues. The CDR3 region is CAISDSGTGTTPNYEQYF. The CDR3 nucleotides read TGTGCCATCAGTGATTCCGGGACAGGGACAACACCCAACTACGAGCAGTACTTC.

The rearrangement joins TRBV19 to TRBJ1-2; D is ambiguous. The CDR3 is made up of 13 amino acids. The ends were cut back, 7 bases at V and 1 base at J, with 10 bases in the middle. CDR1 is LNHDA, CDR2 SQIVND, per germline (reference sequence). CDR3 protein: CASTPPRNYGYTF. Written as DNA, the CDR3 is TGTGCCAGTACCCCTCCCCGTAACTATGGCTACACCTTC.

This chain connects TRBV5-5 to TRBJ2-7, with 7 bases fitting TRBD2. Germline V gene lookup returns CDR1 SGHKS and CDR2 YYEKEE (reference sequence). The CDR3 extends over 15 amino acids. V shed 4 bases, J shed 1 base, and the junction held 8 bases outside the gene matches. The CDR3: CASSRSGTNSYEQYF. The CDR3, as DNA: TGTGCCAGCAGCCGGTCCGGGACTAATTCCTACGAGCAGTACTTC.

The chain recombines TRBV11-2 with TRBJ2-7, with 7 bases aligning to TRBD2. The CDR3 has 15 amino acids. CDR1 SGHAT and CDR2 FQNNGV come from the germline V gene. The junction had 11 bases not matched to a gene; V was cut back by 5 bases and J by 4 bases. CDR3 nucleotide sequence: TGTGCCAGCAGCCGGCTCAGCGGGGTGGCTTACGAGCAGTACTTC. The encoded protein is CASSRLSGVAYEQYF.

This chain connects TRBV5-1 to TRBJ2-5, with 7 bases fitting TRBD1. The CDR3 consists of 14 residues. J gave up 1 base and V 4 bases, and 4 bases lay outside the gene matches. The germline V gene encodes CDR1 SGHRS and CDR2 YFSETQ. The CDR3 DNA reads TGCGCCAGCAGCGAAGGGACAGCCCAAGAGACCCAGTACTTC. Protein sequence: CASSEGTAQETQYF.

The chain is built from TRBV7-2 and TRBJ2-1, with 10 bases that match TRBD2. CDR1 SGHTA and CDR2 FQGNSA come from the germline V gene. J lost 8 bases, V lost 5 bases, and 18 bases had no gene match. The CDR3 runs to 18 residues. CDR3 DNA: TGTGCCAGCAGCCGGGCCCTCAGCGGGGGGGCCGATTCGCATGAGCAGTTCTTC. Its translation: CASSRALSGGADSHEQFF. The entire variable domain, with the rest obtained from reference TRBV7-2 and TRBJ2-1, is as follows: GAGVSQSPSNKVTEKGKDVELRCDPISGHTALYWYRQSLGQGLEFLIYFQGNSAPDKSGLPSDRFSAERTGGSVSTLTIQRTQQEDSAVYLCASSRALSGGADSHEQFFGPGTRLTVL.